The T cell receptor (beta chain) described here comes from a study of CD8+ T cells in alopecia areata. RNA was isolated and reverse transcribed to cDNA, the sequencing template. Sequenced by immunoSEQ multiplex PCR; TCRdb stores in-frame clones only, minus some. Altogether roughly 140,000 clones are present, 45% to 60% being singletons, with the ten largest covering just under 20%. V trimming: 0 bases; J trimming: 7 bases; junction bases outside the gene matches: 15. CDR3 length equals 19 residues. Looked up from germline, CDR1 is SGHDT and CDR2 is YYEEEE. This sample comprised CD8+ T cells sorted from blood, obtained at week 0. This sequence was found in a human donor with alopecia areata. The rearrangement links TRBV5-6 to TRBJ2-1; TRBD2 agrees at 11 bases. The CDR3 nucleotides read TGTGCCAGCAGCTTGGCCACCCCACAGACTAGCGGGGTTAGAAATGAGCAGTTCTTC. It is translated as CASSLATPQTSGVRNEQFF.